The 30 T cell receptor beta chains below were found in one sample sequenced in a study of Tregs in tolerant kidney transplant recipients. TCRdb keeps only in-frame clones here, not all; method: immunoSEQ multiplex PCR. The data contain approximately 99,000 clones, around 89% of them singletons. Sequencing was performed on CD4+ T cells from blood, taken before the transplant. These receptors were obtained from a human donor who received a combined kidney and bone marrow transplant.

V and J are TRBV2 and TRBJ2-5; 8 bases are a match to TRBD1. CDR3 size: 15 residues. Unmatched junction bases numbered 10, after V lost 8 bases and J lost 2 bases. CDR1 is SNHLY, CDR2 FYNNEI, per germline. The CDR3 region is CASRHRTGRQETQYF. The CDR3 DNA sequence: TGTGCCAGCCGCCACCGGACAGGGCGGCAAGAGACCCAGTACTTC.

The V and J genes are TRBV12-5 and TRBJ1-4, with TRBD1 matching 7 bases. V was pared by 0 bases and J by 7 bases, with 8 bases of the junction left unmatched. The CDR3 has 16 amino acids. In germline, CDR1 is LGHNT, CDR2 FRNRAP. The CDR3 reads CASGLVPGTATEKLFF. CDR3 DNA sequence: TGTGCTAGTGGTTTGGTACCTGGGACAGCGACTGAAAAACTGTTTTTT.

J is TRBJ2-7 and V is TRBV7-2, with 8 bases matching TRBD2. Unmatched junction bases numbered 18, after V lost 4 bases and J lost 13 bases. Germline CDR1 SGHTA, CDR2 FQGNSA. CDR3 size: 15 residues. The CDR3, as DNA: TGTGCCAGCAGCTCCCTAGGCGGGAGGCCTCAGGGGCAATACTTC. Amino acid sequence: CASSSLGGRPQGQYF.

The chain links TRBV19 to TRBJ2-2, with 7 positions matching TRBD2. Germline V gene lookup returns CDR1 LNHDA and CDR2 SQIVND (reference sequence). J lost 6 bases, V lost 5 bases, and 9 bases had no gene match. The length of the CDR3 is 15 residues. The CDR3 is CASSFSGPGAGELFF. CDR3 coding DNA: TGTGCCAGTAGTTTTAGCGGGCCCGGCGCCGGGGAGCTGTTTTTT.

The rearrangement joins TRBV11-3 to TRBJ2-7, with 11 bases that match TRBD1. J gave up 1 base and V 5 bases, and 4 bases lay outside the gene matches. The length of the CDR3 is 15 residues. The germline V gene has CDR1 SGHNT and CDR2 YENEEA. The DNA for the CDR3 is TGTGCCAGCAGCCCGGGACAGGGGGAGTCCTACGAGCAGTACTTC. It specifies CASSPGQGESYEQYF.

For the CDR3, the DNA is TGTGCCAGCAGCTGGGGCGGAGGGACCGGGGAGCTGTTTTTT. Translated: CASSWGGGTGELFF. V is TRBV5-6 and J is TRBJ2-2, with D maybe TRBD2 (6 bases). The CDR3 length is 14 residues. Germline loops: CDR1 SGHDT, CDR2 YYEEEE. Trimming took off 3 bases at V and 5 bases at J, with 11 bases between the two ends. The full variable domain, in which reference TRBV5-6 and TRBJ2-2 provide the parts outside the CDR3, is DAGVTQSPTHLIKTRGQQVTLRCSPKSGHDTVSWYQQALGQGPQFIFQYYEEEERQRGNFPDRFSGHQFPNYSSELNVNALLLGDSALYLCASSWGGGTGELFFGEGSRLTVL.

The chain carries TRBV5-1 and TRBJ2-7, with unresolved D. This CDR3 spans 14 amino acids. The germline V gene has CDR1 SGHRS and CDR2 YFSETQ. V was shortened by 1 base and J by 0 bases, with 8 bases between the two germline ends. The CDR3 is CASSLTSFSYEQYF. DNA of the CDR3: TGCGCCAGCAGCTTGACGAGTTTCTCCTACGAGCAGTACTTC.

V and J are TRBV5-1 and TRBJ2-5; D might be TRBD2 (5 bases). CDR1 and CDR2 (germline): SGHRS, YFSETQ. The CDR3 totals 15 residues. The V gene lost 3 bases and the J gene lost 1 base, with 13 bases spanning the gap. CDR3 region: CASSYFGGTQETQYF. In DNA, the CDR3 is TGCGCCAGCAGCTATTTTGGAGGAACCCAAGAGACCCAGTACTTC.

This sequence joins TRBV6-1 and TRBJ1-1; the D is unclear. The CDR3 length is 13 residues. In germline, CDR1 is MNHNS, CDR2 SASEGT. Trimming left V 4 bases short and J 4 bases short, with 10 bases between. The DNA of the CDR3 is TGTGCCAGCAGTGTAGTGGGAGGCACTGAAGCTTTCTTT. Its protein is CASSVVGGTEAFF.

V gene TRBV28 combines with J gene TRBJ1-2; D is uncertain. The CDR3 loop spans 11 amino acids. V was pared by 5 bases and J by 8 bases, with 9 bases between. Germline CDR1 MDHEN, CDR2 SYDVKM. CDR3 in amino acids: CASSPERGYTF. The CDR3 bases are TGTGCCAGCAGTCCCGAGAGGGGCTACACCTTC.

Turning to this clone: Compared with germline, one end of the junction differs, possibly owing to a read error. The V gene is TRBV7-2, the J gene TRBJ2-7; 7 bases fit TRBD2. Per the germline V gene, CDR1 is SGHTA and CDR2 is FQGNSA. The CDR3 totals 12 residues. The CDR3 DNA is TGTGCCAGCAGCTTAGCGGGGGGGGAGGAGGTTTTC. Protein: CASSLAGGEEVF.

This sequence joins TRBV19 and TRBJ1-1; TRBD1 matches at 8 bases. Trimming cost V 5 bases and J 5 bases; bases outside gene matches: 13. The CDR3 extends over 16 amino acids. The germline V gene has CDR1 LNHDA and CDR2 SQIVND (reference sequence). The CDR3 here is CASSEDTGGGGTEAFF. DNA of the CDR3: TGTGCCAGTAGTGAAGACACAGGGGGAGGAGGAACTGAAGCTTTCTTT.

This clone was seen a single time. The V call is TRBV19, the J call TRBJ2-7; D gene ambiguous. Deletions cut 1 base from V and 9 bases from J, with 16 bases between. Germline V lookup: CDR1 LNHDA, CDR2 SQIVND (reference sequence). This CDR3 has 14 amino acids. This chain's CDR3 is CASSIGGYAERQYF. Written as DNA, the CDR3 is TGTGCCAGTAGTATAGGCGGATACGCGGAACGGCAGTACTTC.

The chain couples TRBV19 to TRBJ1-2; D gene unclear. The germline V and J ends were trimmed by 5 bases and 7 bases, with 23 bases remaining between them. This CDR3 has 16 amino acids. The germline CDR1 and CDR2 sequences are LNHDA and SQIVND (reference sequence). The CDR3 loop is CASSSTPEAAYGGYTF. CDR3 DNA sequence: TGTGCCAGTAGTTCGACCCCCGAGGCGGCCTACGGTGGCTACACCTTC.

Only a few counts were recorded for this clone. The genes are TRBV7-9 and TRBJ1-4; D may be TRBD1 (5 bases). The CDR3 consists of 16 residues. CDR1 is SEHNR, CDR2 FQNEAQ, per germline (reference sequence). V gave up 2 bases and J gave up 4 bases, with 14 bases separating them. The CDR3 loop reads CASSLLAGRNNEKLFF. The CDR3 DNA sequence: TGTGCCAGCAGCTTATTAGCAGGGCGGAATAATGAAAAACTGTTTTTT.

The chain is built from TRBV7-4 and TRBJ2-7; D may be TRBD1 (8 bases). Trimming left V 4 bases short and J 0 bases short, with 19 bases between. There are 17 residues in the CDR3. CDR1 and CDR2 from the germline V gene are SGHVT and SQSDAQ. The CDR3 sequence: CASSSPRGDRSSYEQYF. DNA of the CDR3: TGTGCCAGCAGCTCCCCCCGGGGGGACAGGAGCTCCTACGAGCAGTACTTC.

The rearrangement joins TRBV10-3 to TRBJ2-7; 7 bases fit TRBD1. V dropped 11 bases and J dropped 4; count of bases not matched to a gene: 14. The CDR3 has 14 residues. The germline V gene has CDR1 ENHRY and CDR2 SYGVKD. CDR3 protein: CAASGTDFSYEQYF. Written as DNA, the CDR3 is TGTGCCGCCTCGGGGACAGATTTTTCTTACGAGCAGTACTTC.

V is TRBV30 and J is TRBJ1-5; no definite D call. V lost 0 bases to trimming and J lost 4 bases, with 7 bases between them. Germline assignment: CDR1 GTSNPN and CDR2 SVGIG (reference sequence). The CDR3 covers 13 residues. CDR3 protein: CAWSVRENQPQHF. The CDR3 DNA reads as TGTGCCTGGAGTGTACGGGAAAATCAGCCCCAGCATTTT.

V gene TRBV6-5 combines with J gene TRBJ1-2; D is possibly TRBD1 (6 bases). CDR1 and CDR2 (germline): MNHEY, SVGAGI. V was cut by 6 bases and J by 5 bases, with 19 bases left in between. The CDR3 runs to 15 residues. CDR3 sequence: CASRLNPQGPYGYTF. CDR3 sequence (DNA): TGTGCCAGCAGGTTAAACCCACAGGGCCCATATGGCTACACCTTC.

The CDR3 reads CASSAIGDSPLHF. The CDR3 DNA reads as TGCGCCAGCAGTGCTATCGGAGATTCACCCCTCCACTTT. The rearrangement uses TRBV10-2 and TRBJ1-6; D not certain. The CDR3 runs 13 residues. V shed 4 bases and J shed 8 bases, with 9 bases lying between them. CDR1 is WSHSY and CDR2 is SAAADI in the germline V gene.

The genes are TRBV18 and TRBJ1-4; D ambiguous. The V and J ends lost 3 bases and 5 bases respectively, with 13 bases between them. Germline V gene sequence: CDR1 KGHSH, CDR2 LQKENI. This CDR3 spans 15 amino acids. The CDR3 is CASSPPYMTNEKLFF. The CDR3 DNA follows: TGTGCCAGCTCACCTCCATACATGACAAATGAAAAACTGTTTTTT.

The chain has TRBV11-2 and TRBJ2-2; tentative D call: TRBD2 (5 bases). Germline V gene lookup returns CDR1 SGHAT and CDR2 FQNNGV. This CDR3 region has 15 residues. V gave up 1 base and J gave up 4 bases, with 10 bases separating them. The CDR3 coding sequence is TGTGCCAGCAGCTTAGCACTAGAATCCACCGGGGAGCTGTTTTTT. It encodes CASSLALESTGELFF.

The rearrangement links TRBV19 to TRBJ2-7; 8 nucleotides match TRBD2. The ends lost 4 bases at V and 0 bases at J; junction bases unmatched: 5. Germline lookup yields CDR1 LNHDA and CDR2 SQIVND (reference sequence). This CDR3 spans 15 amino acids. CDR3 DNA: TGTGCCAGTAGTAGCGGAGCGGGAGCCTCCTACGAGCAGTACTTC. Its protein is CASSSGAGASYEQYF.

V and J are TRBV4-2 and TRBJ2-4, with TRBD2 matching over 13 bases. This CDR3 is 16 amino acids long. CDR1 is LGHNA and CDR2 is YNFKEQ in the germline V gene. Losses at the gene ends were 4 bases for V and 7 bases for J; bases not matched to a gene: 7. As DNA, the CDR3 is TGTGCCAGCAGCCCCACTAGCGGGGGGGCCCGTAACATTCAGTACTTC. Translating gives CASSPTSGGARNIQYF.

This clone was detected once. The chain recombines TRBV5-4 with TRBJ2-1; weak D call: TRBD1 (5 bases). V gave up 2 bases and J gave up 4 bases, with 13 bases separating them. Per germline, CDR1 SGHNT and CDR2 YYREEE (reference sequence). This CDR3 comprises 15 residues. The CDR3 loop is CASSFDSQLYNEQFF. The CDR3 DNA is TGTGCCAGCAGCTTTGACAGCCAACTTTACAATGAGCAGTTCTTC.

This clone was seen once. Germline and junction disagree at one end, which may indicate a read error. The rearrangement links TRBV2 to TRBJ2-2; tentatively, D is TRBD2 (6 bases). Germline CDR1 and CDR2: SNHLY and FYNNEI. CDR3 size: 16 residues. CDR3 in amino acids: CASRSLGGEGTGELLF. The CDR3 DNA is TGTGCCAGCAGAAGTTTGGGGGGAGAAGGGACCGGGGAGCTGCTTTTT.

For the CDR3, the DNA is TGTGCCAGCAGCTTAAGCTTGCGCAGCGGGAGGGGGCAAGAGACCCAGTACTTC. Translating it yields CASSLSLRSGRGQETQYF. The chain combines TRBV7-9 with TRBJ2-5; 10 nucleotides match TRBD2. The J segment lost 2 bases and the V segment lost 2 bases, leaving 11 bases of the junction unmatched. This CDR3 comprises 18 residues. Germline lookup yields CDR1 SEHNR and CDR2 FQNEAQ (reference sequence).

The chain recombines TRBV9 with TRBJ2-3, with TRBD2 as a possible D gene (6 bases). The ends were cut back, 3 bases at V and 0 bases at J, with 14 bases in the middle. The CDR3 sequence is 16 residues long. CDR1 and CDR2 from the germline V gene are SGDLS and YYNGEE. The CDR3 protein is CASSGSSDSSTDTQYF. CDR3 bases: TGTGCCAGCAGCGGTTCTAGCGACTCAAGCACAGATACGCAGTATTTT.

The gene calls are TRBV4-1 and TRBJ2-5, with D perhaps matching TRBD1 (6 bases). The CDR3 covers 16 residues. Germline V gene sequence: CDR1 MGHRA, CDR2 YSYEKL. Trimming took off 1 base at V and 3 bases at J, with 15 bases between the two ends. The CDR3 DNA reads as TGCGCCAGCAGCCAAGCGGCCGGGACACAAAAAGAGACCCAGTACTTC. This codes for CASSQAAGTQKETQYF.

The rearrangement uses TRBV6-5 and TRBJ2-3; 10 bases line up with TRBD2. V lost 6 bases and J lost 3; bases outside the gene matches: 6. CDR1 MNHEY and CDR2 SVGAGI come from the germline V gene. The CDR3 totals 15 residues. In nucleotides, the CDR3 is TGTGCCAGCAGCACCGGGACTAGCGAGACAGATACGCAGTATTTT. Residues: CASSTGTSETDTQYF.